This T cell receptor beta chain was sequenced during a study of shared clonotypes between healthy human individuals. Germline CDR1 reads MGHRA; CDR2 reads YSYEKL. V was pared by 3 bases and J by 5 bases, with 25 bases between. CDR3 length: 18 residues. The assay ran at deep level. Sequenced by immunoSEQ multiplex PCR; TCRdb stores in-frame clones only, minus some. The repertoire has hundreds of thousands of clones, under 95% of them found once; the top ten carry approximately 24%. CD45RO-negative, CCR7-positively selected cells formed the naive CD8 fraction, excluding terminally differentiated effector memory CD45RA+ cells.

The gene calls are TRBV4-1 and TRBJ1-1, with D unclear. Source material: naive CD8+ T cells sorted from blood. This TCR came from a man younger than 40 in good health. CDR3 sequence (DNA): TGCGCCAGCAGCCAGTTTCCCCAAGCGGGTGGCCGTGGGACTGAAGCTTTCTTT. Protein product: CASSQFPQAGGRGTEAFF.